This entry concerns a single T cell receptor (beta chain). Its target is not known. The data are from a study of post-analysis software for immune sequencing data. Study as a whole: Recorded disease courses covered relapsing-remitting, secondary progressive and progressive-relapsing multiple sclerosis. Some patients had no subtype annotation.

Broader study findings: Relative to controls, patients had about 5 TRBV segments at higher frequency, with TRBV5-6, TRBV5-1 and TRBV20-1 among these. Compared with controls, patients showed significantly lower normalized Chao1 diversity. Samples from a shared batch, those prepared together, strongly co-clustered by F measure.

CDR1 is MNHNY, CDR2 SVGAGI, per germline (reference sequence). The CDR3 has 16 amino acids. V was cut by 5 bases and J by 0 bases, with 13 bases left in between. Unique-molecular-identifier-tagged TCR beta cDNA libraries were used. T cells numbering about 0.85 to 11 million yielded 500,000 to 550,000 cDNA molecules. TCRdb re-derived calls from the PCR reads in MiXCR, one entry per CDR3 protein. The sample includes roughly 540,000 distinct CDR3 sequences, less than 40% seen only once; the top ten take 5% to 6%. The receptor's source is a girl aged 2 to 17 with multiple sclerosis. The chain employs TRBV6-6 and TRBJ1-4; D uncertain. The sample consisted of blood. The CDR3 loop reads CASSPRAPATNEKLFF. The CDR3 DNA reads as TGTGCCAGCAGTCCCCGGGCTCCTGCAACTAATGAAAAACTGTTTTTT.